Listed below are T cell receptor beta chains from one sample, sequenced in a study of blood T cell repertoires in COVID-19. Profiled with immunoSEQ multiplex PCR; TCRdb holds only in-frame clones, not every one. The data show about 160,000 clones, roughly 81% seen once. Sequencing used peripheral blood. The origin of the receptors is a woman aged 55-69 years with COVID-19, enrolled during active disease. Both conserved end residues are part of each CDR3. Fields, in order: J gene, V gene, clone size, D gene, CDR3 protein, CDR3 DNA. D genes are given only for firm matches. Rows may omit the clone size; those that give it use once, few, many or a size class.

j_call: TRBJ2-3
v_call: TRBV4-1
clone_size: .
d_call: .
cdr3_aa: CASSQEGPGNFADTQYF
cdr3_nt: TGCGCCAGCAGCCAAGAGGGGCCAGGTAATTTTGCAGATACGCAGTATTTT

j_call: TRBJ1-4
v_call: TRBV6-5
clone_size: .
d_call: .
cdr3_aa: CASSKQGYNEKLFF
cdr3_nt: TGTGCCAGCAGTAAACAGGGCTATAATGAAAAACTGTTTTTT

j_call: TRBJ1-1
v_call: TRBV7-8
clone_size: .
d_call: .
cdr3_aa: CASSFFVGREAFF
cdr3_nt: TGTGCCAGCAGCTTTTTTGTGGGGCGGGAAGCTTTCTTT

j_call: TRBJ2-7
v_call: TRBV12-3/TRBV12-4
clone_size: .
d_call: .
cdr3_aa: CASSRGQTYEQYF
cdr3_nt: TGTGCCAGCAGTCGTGGACAAACCTACGAGCAGTACTTC

j_call: TRBJ1-5
v_call: TRBV7-2
clone_size: .
d_call: .
cdr3_aa: CAIKSGPGSNQPQHF
cdr3_nt: TGTGCCATCAAATCAGGGCCTGGTAGCAATCAGCCCCAGCATTTT

j_call: TRBJ1-4
v_call: TRBV19
clone_size: .
d_call: .
cdr3_aa: CASSPPGSGLFF
cdr3_nt: TGTGCCAGTAGCCCCCCGGGTAGCGGACTGTTTTTT

j_call: TRBJ2-3
v_call: TRBV13
clone_size: .
d_call: TRBD2
cdr3_aa: CASSGGTSSLASTDTQYF
cdr3_nt: TGTGCCAGCAGCGGCGGGACTAGTAGTTTGGCTAGCACAGATACGCAGTATTTT

j_call: TRBJ1-1
v_call: TRBV9
clone_size: .
d_call: .
cdr3_aa: CASSPTVNTEAFF
cdr3_nt: TGTGCCAGCAGCCCTACAGTGAACACTGAAGCTTTCTTT

j_call: TRBJ1-5
v_call: TRBV7-8
clone_size: .
d_call: .
cdr3_aa: CASSFITGGNQPQHF
cdr3_nt: TGTGCCAGCAGCTTCATAACGGGGGGCAATCAGCCCCAGCATTTT

j_call: TRBJ1-4
v_call: TRBV5-1
clone_size: .
d_call: .
cdr3_aa: CASSLEMGGNEKLFF
cdr3_nt: TGCGCCAGCAGCTTGGAGATGGGGGGTAATGAAAAACTGTTTTTT

j_call: TRBJ1-2
v_call: TRBV15
clone_size: .
d_call: .
cdr3_aa: CATSRRRTEPNYGYTF
cdr3_nt: TGTGCCACCAGCAGGAGGAGGACGGAACCTAACTATGGCTACACCTTC

j_call: TRBJ1-6
v_call: TRBV9
clone_size: .
d_call: TRBD1
cdr3_aa: CASSLTAGGDGNSPLHF
cdr3_nt: TGTGCCAGCAGCCTGACGGCAGGGGGCGACGGTAATTCACCCCTCCACTTT

j_call: TRBJ1-1
v_call: TRBV29-1
clone_size: once
d_call: .
cdr3_aa: CSVRHLNTEAFF
cdr3_nt: TGCAGCGTTAGACACTTGAACACTGAAGCTTTCTTT

j_call: TRBJ1-4
v_call: TRBV11-2
clone_size: .
d_call: TRBD1
cdr3_aa: CASSLALPGGGVGEKLFF
cdr3_nt: TGTGCCAGCAGCTTAGCCTTACCAGGGGGTGGTGTAGGTGAAAAACTGTTTTTT

j_call: TRBJ1-2
v_call: TRBV30
clone_size: .
d_call: .
cdr3_aa: CAWSRTALLGGYTF
cdr3_nt: TGTGCCTGGAGTAGGACTGCCTTGTTGGGCGGCTACACCTTC